This TCR beta chain was retrieved from a study of blood T cell repertoires in COVID-19. Assay used: immunoSEQ multiplex PCR; TCRdb lists only in-frame clones, some missing. The sample lists 120,000 to 150,000 clones, about 87% seen once, with 3.9% in the top ten. Germline CDR1 and CDR2: MNHEY and SVGEGT. V was trimmed by 6 bases and J by 1 base, leaving 10 bases between them. The CDR3 covers 14 residues. The age range of participants was roughly 18 to 90 years, with residence in about two dozen US areas. Participants had their cohort set by participant-reported clinical history. The chain recombines TRBV6-2 or TRBV6-3 with TRBJ1-5, with D uncertain. Sample: PBMCs or T cells enriched from blood (not recorded which). This sequence originates from a man aged 50 or older in a cohort exposed to, infected with or recovered from COVID-19 (not recorded which). The chain's CDR3 is CASSARSSNQPQHF. CDR3 coding DNA: TGTGCCAGCAGCGCCCGGTCCAGCAATCAGCCCCAGCATTTT.